The source of this T cell receptor (beta chain) is a study of T cell changes during pregnancy in multiple sclerosis. Libraries were prepared by immunoSEQ multiplex PCR; TCRdb keeps only in-frame clonotypes and omits some of them. In the table there are around 69,000 clones, more than 85% of which are singletons. The germline gives CDR1 SEHNR, CDR2 FQNEAQ (reference sequence). V lost 1 base, J lost 3 bases, and 4 bases stayed unmatched. The CDR3 contains 15 residues. This clone was recorded once. The chain recombines TRBV7-9 with TRBJ2-7; 9 bases are a match to TRBD1. The clonotype originates from a female donor with multiple sclerosis, enrolled in a pregnancy study. The sample was CD8+ T cells from peripheral blood mononuclear cells, taken before pregnancy. The CDR3 here is CASSLGTGEGYEQYF. The CDR3 region has the DNA TGTGCCAGCAGCTTAGGGACAGGGGAGGGCTACGAGCAGTACTTC.